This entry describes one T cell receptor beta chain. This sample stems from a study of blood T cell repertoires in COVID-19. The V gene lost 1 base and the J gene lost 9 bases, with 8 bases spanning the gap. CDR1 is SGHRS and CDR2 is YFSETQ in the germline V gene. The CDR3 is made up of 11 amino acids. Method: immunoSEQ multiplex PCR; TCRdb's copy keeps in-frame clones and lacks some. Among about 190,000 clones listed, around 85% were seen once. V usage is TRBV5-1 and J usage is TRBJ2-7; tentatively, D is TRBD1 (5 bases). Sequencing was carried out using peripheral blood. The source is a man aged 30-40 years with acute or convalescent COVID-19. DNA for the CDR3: TGCGCCAGCAGCTTGAGACAGACGCAGTACTTC. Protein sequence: CASSLRQTQYF.